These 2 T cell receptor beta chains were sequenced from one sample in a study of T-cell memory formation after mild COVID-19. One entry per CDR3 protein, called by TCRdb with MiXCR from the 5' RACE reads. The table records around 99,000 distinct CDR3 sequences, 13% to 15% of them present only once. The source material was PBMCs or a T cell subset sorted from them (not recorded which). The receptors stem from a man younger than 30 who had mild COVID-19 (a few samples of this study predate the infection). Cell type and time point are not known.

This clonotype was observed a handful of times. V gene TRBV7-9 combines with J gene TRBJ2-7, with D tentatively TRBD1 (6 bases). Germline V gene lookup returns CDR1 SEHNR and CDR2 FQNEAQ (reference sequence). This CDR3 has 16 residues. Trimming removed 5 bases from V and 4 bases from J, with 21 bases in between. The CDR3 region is CASSGRGSQGGYEQYF. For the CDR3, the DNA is TGTGCCAGCAGCGGTAGGGGGTCCCAGGGTGGATACGAGCAGTACTTC.

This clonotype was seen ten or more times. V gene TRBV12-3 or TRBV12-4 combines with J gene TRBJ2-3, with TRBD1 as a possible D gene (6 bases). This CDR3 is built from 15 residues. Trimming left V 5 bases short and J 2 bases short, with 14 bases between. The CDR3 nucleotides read TGTGCCAGCAGTGATAGACAGGCCTTCACAGATACGCAGTATTTT. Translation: CASSDRQAFTDTQYF.